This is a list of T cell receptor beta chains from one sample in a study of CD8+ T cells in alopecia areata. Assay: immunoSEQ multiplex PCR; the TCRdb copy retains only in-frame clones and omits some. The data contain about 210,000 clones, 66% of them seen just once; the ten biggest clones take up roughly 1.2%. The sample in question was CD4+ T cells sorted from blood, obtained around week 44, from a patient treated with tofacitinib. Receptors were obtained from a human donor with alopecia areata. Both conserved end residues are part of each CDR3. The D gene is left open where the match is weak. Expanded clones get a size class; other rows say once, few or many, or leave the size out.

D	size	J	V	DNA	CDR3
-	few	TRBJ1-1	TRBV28	TGTGCCAGCAGGCCCGGGACGGTGAACACTGAAGCTTTCTTT	CASRPGTVNTEAFF
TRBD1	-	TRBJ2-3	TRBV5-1	TGCGCCAGCAGCCCCGGACAGGGCGGAGATACGCAGTATTTT	CASSPGQGGDTQYF
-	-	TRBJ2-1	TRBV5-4	TGTGCCAGCAGCACCCTGACAGGAGTCTCCTACAATGAGCAGTTCTTC	CASSTLTGVSYNEQFF
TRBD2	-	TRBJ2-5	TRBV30	TGTGCCTGGAGTGTAACTAGCGGGGTGGGAGAGACCCAGTACTTC	CAWSVTSGVGETQYF
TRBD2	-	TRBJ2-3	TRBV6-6	TGTGCCAGCAGTTACGTCCGGGCTAGCGGGGCAGATACGCAGTATTTT	CASSYVRASGADTQYF
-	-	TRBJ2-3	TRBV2	TGTGCCAGCAGGAGGGACGTTGCAGATACGCAGTATTTT	CASRRDVADTQYF
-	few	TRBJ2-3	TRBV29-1	TGCAGCGTGTACTCCCCTGGGACAGATACGCAGTATTTT	CSVYSPGTDTQYF
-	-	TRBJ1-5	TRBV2	TGTGCCAGCGGAGTCAGTCAGCCCCAGCATTTT	CASGVSQPQHF
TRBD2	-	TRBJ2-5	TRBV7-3	TGTGCCAGCAGCTTGAGCGGGGGGGCTCACGAGACCCAGTACTTC	CASSLSGGAHETQYF
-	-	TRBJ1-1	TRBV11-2	TGTGCCAGCAGCTTAGAGGTGGGGTCCGGAGCTTTCTTT	CASSLEVGSGAFF
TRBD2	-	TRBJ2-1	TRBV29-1	TGCAGCGCCAAGGGACTAGCAGGTAATGAGCAGTTCTTC	CSAKGLAGNEQFF
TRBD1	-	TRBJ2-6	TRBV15	TGTGCCACCAGCAGAGGCGGGACAGGGGGCGCTAGTGGGGCCAACGTCCTGACTTTC	CATSRGGTGGASGANVLTF
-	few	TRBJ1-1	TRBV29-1	TGCAGCGTCTCTACTACCCGGGACACTGAAGCTTTCTTT	CSVSTTRDTEAFF
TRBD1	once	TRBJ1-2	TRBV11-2	TGTGCCAGCAGCCATCCCCGGGACAGGGGGAACTATGGCTACACCTTC	CASSHPRDRGNYGYTF
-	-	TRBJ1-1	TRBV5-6	TGTGCCAGCAGCTTGGTGCGGGGCGCTGAAGCTTTCTTT	CASSLVRGAEAFF
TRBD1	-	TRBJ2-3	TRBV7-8	TGTGCCAGCAGCGTAGGACAGGGGAGCACAGATACGCAGTATTTT	CASSVGQGSTDTQYF